This paragraph reports one TCR beta chain. These data belong to a study of blood T cell repertoires in COVID-19. Study in general: Sample material is recorded as cDNA or gDNA derived from T cells, B-cell-depleted T cells, or PBMCs.

The participants were between about 18 and 90 years old and came from roughly 24 US areas. Self-reported history from a screening survey and questionnaire set each donor's cohort. Under the authors' procedure: By means of reference gene primer amplification, nucleated cell counts were estimated. Clones were read by immunoSEQ multiplex PCR, and TCRdb kept only the in-frame ones, dropping some. That table supplies the V and J calls and clone size; D and trimming were determined from the DNA. The repertoire holds around 230,000 clones, with about nine tenths as singletons. CDR1 MNHEY and CDR2 SVGAGI come from the germline V gene. This CDR3 contains 16 residues. Germline trimming cut 2 bases from V and 5 bases from J; bases unmatched to any gene: 4.

Sequences were obtained from PBMCs or T cells enriched from blood (not recorded which). The source of this sequence is a woman in her 40s with acute COVID-19. This chain uses TRBV6-5 with TRBJ2-1; 12 positions agree with TRBD2. DNA for the CDR3: TGTGCCAGCAGTTACCCCCGGACTAGCGGGAACAATGAGCAGTTCTTC. Its protein is CASSYPRTSGNNEQFF.